This T cell receptor (beta chain) is from a study of T cells in Graves' hyperthyroidism and ophthalmopathy. The wider study: At the time of initial diagnosis and before any treatment, peripheral blood was collected.

Authors of the study amplified TCR beta CDR3 regions from RNA transcripts. The HTBI primer set was used in a first-round RT-PCR of the TCR CDR3. From the multiplex PCR reads, TCRdb called clonotypes with MiXCR, one entry per CDR3 protein. The table has over 300,000 distinct CDR3 sequences, roughly an eighth seen once. Clinical symptoms, serum thyroxine and TRAb, thyroid ultrasound and orbital computed tomography together formed the diagnostic basis. Points from the study as a whole: Blood also showed most of the thyroid clonotypes that were expanded above 0.001.

In this sample, this clonotype turned up a few times. As yet, its antigen is unknown. The CDR3 length is 15 residues. V lost 0 bases and J lost 4, with 13 bases in between. The germline V gene encodes CDR1 DFQATT and CDR2 SNEGSKA (reference sequence). This receptor was obtained from a woman aged 40 to 50 with Graves' ophthalmopathy. Input material: blood. This sequence joins TRBV20-1 and TRBJ1-5; a possible D gene is TRBD1 (6 bases). CDR3 residues: CSARDPFQGNQPQHF. Here the CDR3 DNA reads TGCAGTGCTAGAGACCCTTTTCAGGGGAATCAGCCCCAGCATTTT.